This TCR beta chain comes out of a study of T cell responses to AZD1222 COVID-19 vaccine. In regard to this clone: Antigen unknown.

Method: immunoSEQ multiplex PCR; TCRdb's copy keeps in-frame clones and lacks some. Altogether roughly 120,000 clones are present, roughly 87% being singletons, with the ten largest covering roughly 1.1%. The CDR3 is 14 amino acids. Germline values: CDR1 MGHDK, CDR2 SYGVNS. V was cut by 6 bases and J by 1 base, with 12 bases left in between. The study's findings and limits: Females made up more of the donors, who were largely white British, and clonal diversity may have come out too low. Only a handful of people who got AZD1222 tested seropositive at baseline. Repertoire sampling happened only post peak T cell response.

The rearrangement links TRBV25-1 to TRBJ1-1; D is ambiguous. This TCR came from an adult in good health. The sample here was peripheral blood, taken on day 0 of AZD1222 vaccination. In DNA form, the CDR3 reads TGTGCCAGCAGATTGGGAGGAGAGAACACTGAAGCTTTCTTT. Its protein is CASRLGGENTEAFF.